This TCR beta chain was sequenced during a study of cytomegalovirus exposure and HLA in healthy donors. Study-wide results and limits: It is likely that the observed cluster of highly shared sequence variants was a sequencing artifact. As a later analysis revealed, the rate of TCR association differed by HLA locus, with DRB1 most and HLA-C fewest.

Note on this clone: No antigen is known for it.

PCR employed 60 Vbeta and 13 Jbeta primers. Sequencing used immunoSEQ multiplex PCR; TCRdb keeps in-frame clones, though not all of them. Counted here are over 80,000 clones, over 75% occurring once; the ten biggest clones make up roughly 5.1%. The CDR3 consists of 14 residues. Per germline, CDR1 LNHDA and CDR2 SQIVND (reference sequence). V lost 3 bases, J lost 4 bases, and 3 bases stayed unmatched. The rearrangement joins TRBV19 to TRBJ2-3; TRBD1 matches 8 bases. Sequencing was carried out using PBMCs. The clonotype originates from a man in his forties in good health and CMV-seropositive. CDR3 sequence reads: CASSIGQGPDTQYF. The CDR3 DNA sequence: TGTGCCAGTAGTATCGGACAGGGCCCAGATACGCAGTATTTT.